The 17 T cell receptor beta chains below all came from one sample that was sequenced in a study of cytomegalovirus exposure and HLA in healthy donors. The assay was immunoSEQ multiplex PCR, and TCRdb's table has in-frame clones only and misses some. The repertoire holds tens of thousands of clones, with over 85% as singletons. Material: PBMCs. The origin of the receptors is a woman aged 25 to 39 in good health and CMV-seropositive.

The V and J genes are TRBV7-9 and TRBJ2-1; 10 bases are a match to TRBD2. The trim removed 5 bases at V and 4 bases at J, leaving 17 bases unmatched. The CDR3 runs 19 residues. Germline CDR1 reads SEHNR; CDR2 reads FQNEAQ (reference sequence). The CDR3 coding sequence is TGTGCCAGCAGCCCCGAGGCGGTGCTAGCGGGAGTTGGTTACAATGAGCAGTTCTTC. The encoded protein is CASSPEAVLAGVGYNEQFF.

CDR3 DNA sequence: TGTGCCAGCAGTTACCGGGGGGTAGAGACCCAGTACTTC. Its translation is CASSYRGVETQYF. The rearrangement uses TRBV6-5 and TRBJ2-5, with TRBD2 matching over 7 bases. Per the germline V gene, CDR1 is MNHEY and CDR2 is SVGAGI. The CDR3 is made up of 13 amino acids. With 2 bases clipped from V and 4 bases from J, the junction kept 1 base outside the gene matches.

This chain uses TRBV6-5 with TRBJ2-3, with 13 bases identical to TRBD2. Germline V lookup: CDR1 MNHEY, CDR2 SVGAGI. With 7 bases clipped from V and 4 bases from J, the junction kept 2 bases outside the gene matches. This CDR3 comprises 14 residues. In nucleotides, the CDR3 is TGTGCCAGCAAACTAGCGGGAGGGCCAGATACGCAGTATTTT. This gives the protein CASKLAGGPDTQYF.

This clone was recorded only once. The CDR3 loop is CASSLFSGVNNEQFF. The CDR3 nucleotides are TGCGCCAGCAGCTTGTTTAGCGGGGTCAATAATGAGCAGTTCTTC. The chain links TRBV5-1 to TRBJ2-1; 8 bases match TRBD2. V shed 1 base and J 7 bases; nucleotides not matched to a gene: 7. CDR1 is SGHRS and CDR2 is YFSETQ in the germline V gene. The CDR3 extends over 15 amino acids.

The V call is TRBV5-6, the J call TRBJ2-7, with D tentatively TRBD1 (5 bases). Germline values: CDR1 SGHDT, CDR2 YYEEEE. The CDR3 has 13 residues. Trimming stripped 4 bases from V and 4 bases from J, with 12 bases between. CDR3 protein: CASSPTNRYEQYF. DNA of the CDR3: TGTGCCAGCAGCCCAACCAACAGGTACGAGCAGTACTTC.

The gene calls are TRBV27 and TRBJ1-4; a possible D gene is TRBD1 (6 bases). The V end was cut by 6 bases, the J end by 1 base, with 12 bases between. The germline gives CDR1 MNHEY, CDR2 SMNVEV (reference sequence). This CDR3 spans 15 amino acids. Here the CDR3 reads CASRRQGGTNEKLFF. Here the CDR3 DNA reads TGTGCCAGCAGGCGGCAAGGGGGAACTAATGAAAAACTGTTTTTT. Full variable domain (outside the CDR3, taken from reference TRBV27 and TRBJ1-4): EAQVTQNPRYLITVTGKKLTVTCSQNMNHEYMSWYRQDPGLGLRQIYYSMNVEVTDKGDVPEGYKVSRKEKRNFPLILESPSPNQTSLYFCASRRQGGTNEKLFFGSGTQLSVL.

The chain carries TRBV7-2 and TRBJ2-1, with D possibly TRBD2 on 5 matching bases. Germline CDR1 and CDR2: SGHTA and FQGNSA. With 6 bases removed from V and 4 bases from J, the gap between germline ends came to 10 bases. The CDR3 length is 13 residues. The CDR3 DNA follows: TGTGCCAGCAGATCTCTAGCTTACAATGAGCAGTTCTTC. Its protein is CASRSLAYNEQFF.

This rearrangement joins TRBV27 to TRBJ2-1; maybe TRBD1 (6 bases). From germline, CDR1 is MNHEY and CDR2 SMNVEV (reference sequence). Trimming pared 5 bases from V and 9 bases from J, leaving 14 bases between. CDR3 length: 13 amino acids. This CDR3 reads CASSTSGTPEQFF. CDR3 bases: TGTGCCAGCAGTACCTCCGGGACACCTGAGCAGTTCTTC.

The V and J genes are TRBV5-1 and TRBJ2-4; 8 bases are a match to TRBD2. J was trimmed by 7 bases and V by 2 bases; bases with no gene match: 5. The V gene's germline CDR1 is SGHRS and CDR2 YFSETQ. CDR3 length: 14 amino acids. This CDR3 is CASSLLGLDNIQYF. The CDR3 DNA is TGCGCCAGCAGCTTATTGGGACTAGACAACATTCAGTACTTC.

The chain couples TRBV7-2 to TRBJ1-5; D is unresolved. V was trimmed by 10 bases and J by 2 bases, leaving 15 bases between them. CDR1 and CDR2 (germline): SGHTA, FQGNSA. The CDR3 totals 14 residues. The CDR3 reads CATSAGSGNQPQHF. The CDR3 DNA reads TGTGCCACCTCGGCGGGGAGCGGCAATCAGCCCCAGCATTTT.

This clone was detected a few times. The chain has TRBV28 and TRBJ2-7; 14 positions agree with TRBD2. Losses at the gene ends were 6 bases for V and 2 bases for J; bases not matched to a gene: 12. CDR1 MDHEN and CDR2 SYDVKM come from the germline V gene. This CDR3 spans 18 amino acids. This CDR3 is CASSVPGLAGANPYEQYF. The CDR3, as DNA: TGTGCCAGCAGCGTCCCGGGACTAGCGGGAGCTAATCCCTACGAGCAGTACTTC.

This chain uses TRBV7-9 with TRBJ2-1; no definite D call. Germline assignment: CDR1 SEHNR and CDR2 FQNEAQ (reference sequence). V lost 5 bases, J lost 5 bases, and 4 bases lay in between. The CDR3 runs 11 residues. DNA of the CDR3: TGTGCCAGCAGCCGTAACAATGAGCAGTTCTTC. Its translation is CASSRNNEQFF.

V and J are TRBV18 and TRBJ2-1; 13 bases are shared with TRBD2. V shed 5 bases and J 7 bases; nucleotides not matched to a gene: 11. Germline-derived CDR1 and CDR2 are KGHSH and LQKENI. CDR3 length: 17 amino acids. The DNA of the CDR3 is TGTGCCAGCTCAACAGGACTAGCGGGAGCGATCGGTAATGAGCAGTTCTTC. This gives the protein CASSTGLAGAIGNEQFF.

CDR3 DNA sequence: TGTGCCAGCAGTTACAACATCGGGGACATTCAGTACTTC. This codes for CASSYNIGDIQYF. The J gene is TRBJ2-4, the V gene TRBV6-5; D possibly corresponds to TRBD2 (5 bases). Germline lookup yields CDR1 MNHEY and CDR2 SVGAGI. The CDR3 contains 13 residues. V lost 2 bases and J lost 8, with 10 bases in between.

The chain has TRBV7-2 and TRBJ1-5; 9 bases agree with TRBD1. The CDR3 extends over 17 amino acids. CDR1 is SGHTA and CDR2 is FQGNSA in the germline V gene. V was clipped by 1 base and J by 7 bases; unmatched bases: 11. CDR3 loop: CASSLERGDRGSQPQHF. As DNA, the CDR3 is TGTGCCAGCAGCTTAGAACGGGGTGACAGGGGGTCCCAGCCCCAGCATTTT.

V usage is TRBV5-6 and J usage is TRBJ2-2; TRBD2 might be the D (6 bases). In germline, CDR1 is SGHDT, CDR2 YYEEEE. V lost 0 bases, J lost 4 bases, and 7 bases lay in between. The CDR3 contains 14 residues. CDR3 coding DNA: TGTGCCAGCAGCTTGGTGGGGGGCACCGGGGAGCTGTTTTTT. This gives the protein CASSLVGGTGELFF.

This rearrangement joins TRBV6-6 to TRBJ1-2; D is unclear. The V gene lost 0 bases and the J gene lost 4 bases, with 12 bases spanning the gap. CDR1 and CDR2 (germline): MNHNY, SVGAGI (reference sequence). The CDR3 contains 15 residues. The DNA of the CDR3 is TGTGCCAGCAGTTACTCCGGGGAGGACTCCTATGGCTACACCTTC. Its protein is CASSYSGEDSYGYTF.